The next 2 T cell receptor beta chains were all read from a single sample in a study of blood T cell repertoires in COVID-19. The method was immunoSEQ multiplex PCR; TCRdb's version includes in-frame clones alone and lacks a portion of them. The sample consists of under 250,000 clones, roughly 88% of them appearing once. Sequencing was carried out using peripheral blood. The source is a woman in her twenties or thirties with COVID-19, enrolled during active disease.

The rearrangement joins TRBV7-8 to TRBJ2-3; 12 bases align to TRBD2. There are 17 residues in the CDR3. Per the germline V gene, CDR1 is SGHVS and CDR2 is FQNEAQ. Trimming removed 5 bases from V and 4 bases from J; junction bases left unmatched: 10. CDR3 nucleotide sequence: TGTGCCAGCAGCCCCCGACTAGCGGGAGATATCGCAGATACGCAGTATTTT. This sequence encodes CASSPRLAGDIADTQYF.

The chain couples TRBV4-3 to TRBJ1-1; no reliable D call. Trimming pared 0 bases from V and 1 base from J, leaving 9 bases between. The CDR3 length is 15 residues. Germline CDR1 and CDR2: LGHNA and YSLEER. This CDR3 is CASSQDGPGNTEAFF. CDR3 nucleotides: TGCGCCAGCAGCCAAGATGGTCCGGGGAACACTGAAGCTTTCTTT.